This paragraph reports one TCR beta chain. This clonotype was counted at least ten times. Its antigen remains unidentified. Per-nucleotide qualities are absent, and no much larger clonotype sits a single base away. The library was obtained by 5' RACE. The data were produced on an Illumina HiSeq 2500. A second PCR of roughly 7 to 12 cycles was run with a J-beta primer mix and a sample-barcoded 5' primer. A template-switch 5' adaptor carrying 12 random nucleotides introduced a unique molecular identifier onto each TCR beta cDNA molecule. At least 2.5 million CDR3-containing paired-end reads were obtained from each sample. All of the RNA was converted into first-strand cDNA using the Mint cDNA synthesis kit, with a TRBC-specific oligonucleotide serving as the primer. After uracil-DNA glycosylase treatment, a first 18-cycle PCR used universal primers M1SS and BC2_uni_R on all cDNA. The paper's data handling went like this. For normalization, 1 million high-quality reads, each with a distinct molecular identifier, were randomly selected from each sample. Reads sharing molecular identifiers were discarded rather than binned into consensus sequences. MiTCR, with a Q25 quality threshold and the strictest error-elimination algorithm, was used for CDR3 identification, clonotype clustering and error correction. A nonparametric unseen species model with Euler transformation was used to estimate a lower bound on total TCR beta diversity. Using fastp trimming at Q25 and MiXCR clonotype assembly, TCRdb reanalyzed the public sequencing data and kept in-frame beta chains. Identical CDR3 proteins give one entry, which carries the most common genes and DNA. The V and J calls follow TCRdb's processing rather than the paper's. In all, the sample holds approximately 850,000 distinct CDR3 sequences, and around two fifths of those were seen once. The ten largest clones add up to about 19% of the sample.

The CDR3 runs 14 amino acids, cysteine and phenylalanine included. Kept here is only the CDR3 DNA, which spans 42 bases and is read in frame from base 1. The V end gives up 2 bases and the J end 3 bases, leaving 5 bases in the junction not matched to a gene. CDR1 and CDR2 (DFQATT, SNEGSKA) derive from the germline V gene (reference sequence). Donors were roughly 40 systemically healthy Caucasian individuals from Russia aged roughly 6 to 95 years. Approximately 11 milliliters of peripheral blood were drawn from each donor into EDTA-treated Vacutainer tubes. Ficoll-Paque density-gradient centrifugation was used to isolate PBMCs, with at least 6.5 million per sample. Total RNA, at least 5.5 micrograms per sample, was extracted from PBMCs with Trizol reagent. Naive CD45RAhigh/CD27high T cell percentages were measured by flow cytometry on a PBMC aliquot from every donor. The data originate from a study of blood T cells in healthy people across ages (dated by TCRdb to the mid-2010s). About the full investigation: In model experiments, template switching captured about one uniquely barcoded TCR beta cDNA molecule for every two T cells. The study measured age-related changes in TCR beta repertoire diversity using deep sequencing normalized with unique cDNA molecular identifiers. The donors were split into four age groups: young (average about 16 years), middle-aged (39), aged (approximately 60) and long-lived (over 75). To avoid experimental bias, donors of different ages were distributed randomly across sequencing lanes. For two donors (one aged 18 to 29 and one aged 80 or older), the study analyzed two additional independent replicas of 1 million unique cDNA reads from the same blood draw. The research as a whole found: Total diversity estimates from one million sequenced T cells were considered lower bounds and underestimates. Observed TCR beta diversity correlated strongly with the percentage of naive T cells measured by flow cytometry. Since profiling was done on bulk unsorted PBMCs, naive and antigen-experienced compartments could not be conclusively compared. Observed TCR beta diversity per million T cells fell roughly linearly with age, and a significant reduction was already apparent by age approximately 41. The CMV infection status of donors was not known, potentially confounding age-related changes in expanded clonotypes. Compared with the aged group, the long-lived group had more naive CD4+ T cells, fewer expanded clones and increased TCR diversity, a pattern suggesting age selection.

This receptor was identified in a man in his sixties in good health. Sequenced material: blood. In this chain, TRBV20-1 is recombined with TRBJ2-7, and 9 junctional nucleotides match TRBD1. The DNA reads TGCAGTGCTAGAATCCCGGGACAGGGCTACGAGCAGTACTTC. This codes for CSARIPGQGYEQYF.